This T cell receptor (beta chain) was recorded in a study of CD8+ T cells in alopecia areata (dated by TCRdb to the late 2010s). Background on the whole study: The treated patients, all with moderate-to-severe alopecia areata, were enrolled in an open-label pilot trial of oral tofacitinib given at 5 to 10 mg twice daily. TCRbeta CDR3 regions were amplified by immunoSEQ multiplex PCR using 35 Vbeta forward and 13 Jbeta reverse primers. Patients received tofacitinib for 6 to 18 months and were then followed off drug for 6 months to check for delayed response and recurrence. The study used high-throughput TCRbeta sequencing to examine T cell clonal expansion in alopecia areata, in both the C3H/HeJ mouse model and human patients. Scalp tissue and sorted CD4+ and CD8+ peripheral blood T cells from patchy and totalis/universalis alopecia areata patients and from healthy controls were covered by human TCRbeta sequencing. RNA was obtained with the PAXgene miRNA kit for fixed scalp, the miRNeasy kit for PBMCs, and the RNeasy kit for mouse skin. Patients on tofacitinib were biopsied at baseline and after 4 and 24 weeks of treatment, and several of the patients also had a later scalp biopsy. Clonality in the scalp was compared among normal scalp (n=4), patchy alopecia areata scalp (n=8), and alopecia totalis/universalis scalp (n=8). The paper as a whole reports these results and caveats: TCR sequences shared between patients were less clear than in mice, possibly partly because of HLA diversity in the patient population. Compared with normal scalp, lesional scalp had higher clonality and more expanded CD8+ clones, particularly in alopecia totalis/universalis, a pattern that suggests antigenic drive. Unlike mouse skin, which is dominated by gammadelta T cells, normal human skin has resident alphabeta T cells that are also sequenced, and this complicates analysis of the scalp TCR repertoire.

The intended sense of this specimen's time point label: baseline before oral tofacitinib. From alopecia areata patients, peripheral blood was collected along with lesional scalp punch biopsies. PBMCs were isolated by density centrifugation and stained for CD3, CD4 and CD8, and CD4+ and CD8+ T cells were sorted on a FACSAria. Libraries were built with the immunoSEQ multiplex PCR assay. RNA was extracted from all samples and reverse transcribed into cDNA, which served as template for TCR sequencing. SuperScript III was used for first-strand cDNA synthesis, primed with a 2:1 mix of oligo-dT and random hexamers. A synthetic immune receptor repertoire was used to measure amplification bias, and any remaining bias was corrected computationally. The original methods were these. Raw reads were preprocessed for error removal, and CDR3 was defined according to IMGT conventions as running from the conserved cysteine to phenylalanine. Clonality was computed by normalizing Shannon entropy by log2 of the number of productive unique TCRs and subtracting the result from 1. Scalp TCRbeta sequences were cross-referenced with sorted blood CD4 and CD8 repertoires so that the CD4 or CD8 identity of scalp clones could be inferred. TCRdb mirrors the immuneACCESS table, restricted to in-frame sequences. Some clones are absent from its copies; in checked studies, under half trace to an unresolved V gene, and the reason for the others is unknown. That table gives V, J and clone size, and the DNA gave D and trimming. Counted in this sample were around 140,000 clones; more than 75% of them appeared once. Jointly, the top ten make up less than 15% of the sample.

This clone was recorded only once. Its antigen specificity is not known. Within one base of it there is no much larger clone, and no base qualities were kept. This specimen was CD8+ T cells sorted from blood, taken at week 0. The clonotype comes from a human donor with alopecia areata.

The CDR3 sequence is CASSLDRFRAGRTDTQYF. The DNA reads TGTGCCAGCAGCTTGGACCGCTTTAGGGCGGGGCGCACAGATACGCAGTATTTT. The chain joins TRBV7-9 to TRBJ2-3, with TRBD2 as a weak D call on 6 bases. A distance of 20 bases separates the germline ends of V and J, which lose 3 bases and 1 base respectively. The CDR3 starts with the cysteine, ends with the phenylalanine, and has 18 residues. Just CDR3 DNA is preserved here, 54 bases in frame from base 1. According to the germline V gene (reference sequence), CDR1 reads SEHNR and CDR2 reads FQNEAQ.